The rows below give T cell receptor beta chains drawn from one sample of a study of blood T cell repertoires in COVID-19. Libraries were prepared by immunoSEQ multiplex PCR; TCRdb keeps only in-frame clonotypes and omits some of them. The table includes about 170,000 clones, approximately 85% detected once. Source material: peripheral blood. Receptors originate from a man older than 75 with COVID-19, enrolled during active disease. Each CDR3 is given with its conserved first and last residue. The D gene is left open where the match is weak. Rows give clone size only sometimes, using once, few, many, or a class for an expanded clone.

>TRBV6-1|few|TRBJ1-3|NA|14
CASSDHISGNTIYF
TGTGCCAGCAGTGACCACATCTCTGGAAACACCATATATTTT
>TRBV5-1|NA|TRBJ1-4|NA|13
CASTTDGGEKLFF
TGCGCCAGCACCACCGATGGAGGGGAAAAACTGTTTTTT
>TRBV10-3|NA|TRBJ2-2|TRBD1|14
CAIRGTGSTGELFF
TGTGCCATCAGGGGGACAGGGAGCACCGGGGAGCTGTTTTTT
>TRBV6-2/TRBV6-3|NA|TRBJ2-7|TRBD1|14
CASSHTGGGYEQYF
TGTGCCAGCAGTCACACAGGGGGCGGTTACGAGCAGTACTTC
>TRBV10-3|NA|TRBJ1-6|NA|13
CAIATGPNSPLHF
TGTGCCATTGCAACAGGGCCCAATTCACCCCTCCACTTT
>TRBV7-2|NA|TRBJ1-5|TRBD1|17
CASSLGPRQGRNQPQHF
TGTGCCAGCAGCCTAGGCCCAAGACAGGGGAGGAATCAGCCCCAGCATTTT
>TRBV5-5|NA|TRBJ1-1|NA|11
CASSPSTEAFF
TGTGCCAGCAGCCCCAGCACTGAAGCTTTCTTT
>TRBV30|NA|TRBJ1-4|NA|15
CAWSAESGSNEKLFF
TGTGCCTGGAGTGCGGAGAGTGGGTCTAATGAAAAACTGTTTTTT
>TRBV9|few|TRBJ1-6|TRBD1|15
CASSVDTGGNSPLHF
TGTGCCAGCAGCGTAGATACAGGGGGGAATTCACCCCTCCACTTT
>TRBV9|NA|TRBJ2-7|TRBD2|14
CASSPRGGAYEQYF
TGTGCCAGCAGTCCCCGGGGGGGGGCCTACGAGCAGTACTTC
>TRBV5-8|once|TRBJ1-1|NA|14
CASSFGRAYTEAFF
TGTGCCAGCAGCTTCGGCAGGGCGTACACTGAAGCTTTCTTT
>TRBV19|NA|TRBJ1-5|TRBD1|13
CATRDRVAQPQHF
TGTGCCACCCGGGACAGGGTGGCCCAGCCCCAGCATTTT
>TRBV11-2|NA|TRBJ1-6|TRBD1|15
CASSLSGTVNSPLHF
TGTGCCAGCAGCTTAAGTGGGACAGTTAATTCACCCCTCCACTTT
>TRBV7-2|once|TRBJ1-1|TRBD1|15
CASSLTGGMNTEAFF
TGTGCCAGCAGCTTAACAGGGGGCATGAACACTGAAGCTTTCTTT
>TRBV9|NA|TRBJ2-1|TRBD2|14
CASSVGGLANEQFF
TGTGCCAGCAGCGTAGGTGGACTAGCCAATGAGCAGTTCTTC
>TRBV11-2|NA|TRBJ2-1|NA|14
CASSLAGIYNEQFF
TGTGCCAGCAGCTTGGCCGGGATTTACAATGAGCAGTTCTTC
>TRBV2|NA|TRBJ2-1|NA|13
CASRLSSYNEQFF
TGTGCCAGCAGGCTTAGCTCCTACAATGAGCAGTTCTTC
>TRBV7-2|NA|TRBJ2-3|TRBD2|15
CASSSLAGGTDTQYF
TGTGCCAGCAGCTCTTTGGCGGGGGGCACAGATACGCAGTATTTT
>TRBV6-1|few|TRBJ2-7|NA|13
CASSESYRDLYHF
TGTGCCAGCAGTGAGTCGTACAGGGACCTTTACCACTTC
>TRBV4-1|NA|TRBJ2-5|TRBD1|15
CASSQDRGPSETQYF
TGCGCCAGCAGCCAAGATAGGGGGCCCTCGGAGACCCAGTACTTC
>TRBV7-9|NA|TRBJ2-3|TRBD1|16
CASSLGPQGAADTQYF
TGTGCCAGCAGCTTAGGGCCGCAGGGGGCGGCAGATACGCAGTATTTT
>TRBV5-4|NA|TRBJ1-2|NA|15
CASSWGPTENYGYTF
TGTGCCAGCAGCTGGGGCCCGACAGAGAACTATGGCTACACCTTC
>TRBV18|NA|TRBJ2-1|NA|13
CASSLGGTNEQFF
TGTGCCAGCTCACTCGGGGGTACCAATGAGCAGTTCTTC
>TRBV6-6|NA|TRBJ1-5|NA|14
CASRTRQTCQPQHF
TGTGCCAGCAGGACACGCCAGACGTGCCAGCCCCAGCATTTT
>TRBV6-6|NA|TRBJ1-5|TRBD1|15
CASSRTGGDNQPQHF
TGTGCCAGCAGCCGGACAGGGGGTGACAATCAGCCCCAGCATTTT
>TRBV15|once|TRBJ2-3|NA|15
CATSREGRRTDTQYF
TGTGCCACCAGCAGAGAAGGGAGACGCACAGATACGCAGTATTTT
>TRBV5-1|NA|TRBJ1-5|TRBD1|14
CASSLGQVNQPQHF
TGCGCCAGCAGCCTCGGACAGGTCAATCAGCCCCAGCATTTT
>TRBV2|NA|TRBJ1-1|NA|13
CAGEGRLNTEAFF
TGTGCGGGAGAGGGCCGTTTGAACACTGAAGCTTTCTTT
>TRBV12-3/TRBV12-4|NA|TRBJ2-6|NA|13
CASSFVGANVLTF
TGTGCCAGCAGTTTCGTGGGGGCCAACGTCCTGACTTTC
>TRBV28|few|TRBJ2-1|NA|15
CASAVGGTRYNEQFF
TGTGCCAGCGCAGTGGGGGGGACAAGATACAATGAGCAGTTCTTC
>TRBV4-1|NA|TRBJ2-1|TRBD1|16
CASSQSTGGLVNEQFF
TGCGCCAGCAGCCAATCTACAGGGGGCCTAGTCAATGAGCAGTTCTTC
>TRBV5-4|NA|TRBJ1-2|TRBD1|14
CASSRDSLNYGYTF
TGTGCCAGCAGCCGGGACAGCCTTAACTATGGCTACACCTTC
>TRBV9|once|TRBJ2-2|NA|15
CASSRPRVDTGELFF
TGTGCCAGCAGCAGGCCCAGGGTGGACACCGGGGAGCTGTTTTTT
>TRBV5-1|NA|TRBJ1-3|NA|17
CASSRPETASSGNTIYF
TGCGCCAGCAGCCGACCAGAGACAGCTAGCTCTGGAAACACCATATATTTT
>TRBV2|NA|TRBJ2-1|NA|15
CASSEQGGTGHEQFF
TGTGCCAGCAGTGAGCAGGGCGGGACTGGGCATGAGCAGTTCTTC
>TRBV12-3/TRBV12-4|NA|TRBJ2-7|NA|13
CASSRQRAVEQYF
TGTGCCAGCAGCCGTCAGAGGGCGGTCGAGCAGTACTTC
>TRBV7-6|few|TRBJ1-4|NA|14
CASSSSGRKEKLFF
TGTGCCAGCAGCTCGAGCGGTCGAAAGGAAAAACTGTTTTTT
>TRBV7-2|NA|TRBJ2-3|NA|14
CASSLAGRGHTQYF
TGTGCCAGCAGCTTGGCGGGACGAGGGCATACGCAGTATTTT
>TRBV2|NA|TRBJ1-2|NA|12
CASSAQNYGYTF
TGTGCCAGCAGTGCACAGAACTATGGCTACACCTTC
>TRBV11-1|few|TRBJ2-7|TRBD1|14
CASTLDRVSYEQYF
TGTGCCAGCACTCTGGACAGGGTCTCCTACGAGCAGTACTTC
>TRBV7-3|NA|TRBJ2-3|TRBD1|13
CASRAGDRDTQYF
TGTGCCAGCAGGGCCGGGGACAGAGATACGCAGTATTTT
>TRBV5-4|NA|TRBJ2-3|NA|14
CASSLVGGANTQYF
TGTGCCAGCAGCTTGGTAGGGGGGGCAAATACGCAGTATTTT
>TRBV5-4|NA|TRBJ1-1|TRBD1|14
CASSWDRGNTEAFF
TGTGCCAGCAGCTGGGACAGGGGGAACACTGAAGCTTTCTTT
>TRBV6-2/TRBV6-3|NA|TRBJ1-5|NA|14
CASSSGAQSQPQHF
TGTGCCAGCAGTTCTGGGGCCCAGTCTCAGCCCCAGCATTTT
>TRBV28|NA|TRBJ1-3|NA|14
CASSFTGTGNTIYF
TGTGCCAGCAGTTTTACAGGGACGGGAAACACCATATATTTT
>TRBV11-2|NA|TRBJ2-7|NA|14
CASSFLGTPQDPYF
TGTGCCAGCAGCTTCCTCGGGACACCCCAGGATCCGTACTTC
>TRBV2|few|TRBJ1-2|NA|12
CASSAVNYGYTF
TGTGCCAGCAGTGCAGTTAACTATGGCTACACCTTC
>TRBV7-2|once|TRBJ2-3|NA|12
CASSFLRDTQYF
TGTGCCAGCAGCTTTCTGAGGGATACGCAGTATTTT
>TRBV7-2|once|TRBJ2-7|TRBD2|15
CASSLGPSGPYEQYF
TGTGCCAGCAGCTTAGGCCCTAGCGGACCCTACGAGCAGTACTTC
>TRBV5-5|NA|TRBJ2-1|TRBD1|14
CASSLRGPNNEQFF
TGTGCCAGCAGCCTGAGGGGGCCGAACAATGAGCAGTTCTTC
>TRBV20-1|NA|TRBJ2-3|NA|11
CSGTLEDTQYF
TGCAGTGGAACCTTAGAGGATACGCAGTATTTT
>TRBV28|NA|TRBJ1-5|NA|16
CASSMLEGNSNQPQHF
TGTGCCAGCAGTATGCTGGAGGGAAATAGCAATCAGCCCCAGCATTTT
>TRBV29-1|NA|TRBJ1-1|NA|12
CSVDTQGSIAFF
TGCAGCGTAGACACCCAGGGGAGTATAGCTTTCTTT
>TRBV18|large|TRBJ1-5|TRBD1|14
CASSLTGGDQPQHF
TGTGCCAGCTCACTTACAGGGGGGGATCAGCCCCAGCATTTT
>TRBV5-1|NA|TRBJ1-1|TRBD1|14
CASRAGQGAPEAFF
TGCGCCAGCAGGGCCGGACAGGGGGCGCCTGAAGCTTTCTTT
>TRBV28|NA|TRBJ1-2|NA|11
CASSKGEGYTF
TGTGCCAGCAGCAAAGGGGAAGGCTACACCTTC
>TRBV18|once|TRBJ1-5|NA|16
CASSPNLPGGDQPQHF
TGTGCCAGCTCACCTAACCTCCCGGGGGGCGATCAGCCCCAGCATTTT
>TRBV3-1/TRBV3-2|NA|TRBJ2-3|NA|13
CASSNGVTDTQYF
TGTGCCAGCAGCAACGGGGTCACAGATACGCAGTATTTT